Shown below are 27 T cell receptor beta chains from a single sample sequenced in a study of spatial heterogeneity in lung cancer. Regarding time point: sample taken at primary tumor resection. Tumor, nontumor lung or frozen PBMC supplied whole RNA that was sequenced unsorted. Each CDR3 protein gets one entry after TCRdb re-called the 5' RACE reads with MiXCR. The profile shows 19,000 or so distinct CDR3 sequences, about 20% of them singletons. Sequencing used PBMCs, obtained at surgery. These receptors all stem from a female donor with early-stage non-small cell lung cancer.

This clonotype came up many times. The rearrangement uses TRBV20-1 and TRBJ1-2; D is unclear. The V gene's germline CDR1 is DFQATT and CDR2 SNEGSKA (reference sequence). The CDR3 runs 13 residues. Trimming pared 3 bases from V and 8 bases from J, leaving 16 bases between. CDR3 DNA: TGCAGTGCTAGGGCCAGACCCACCTCCGGCTACACCTTC. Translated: CSARARPTSGYTF.

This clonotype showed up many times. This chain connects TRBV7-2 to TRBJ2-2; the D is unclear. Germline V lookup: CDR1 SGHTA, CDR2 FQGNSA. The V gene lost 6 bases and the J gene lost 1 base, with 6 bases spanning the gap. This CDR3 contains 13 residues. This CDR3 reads CASRSQNTGELFF. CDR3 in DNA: TGTGCCAGCAGGTCACAGAACACCGGGGAGCTGTTTTTT.

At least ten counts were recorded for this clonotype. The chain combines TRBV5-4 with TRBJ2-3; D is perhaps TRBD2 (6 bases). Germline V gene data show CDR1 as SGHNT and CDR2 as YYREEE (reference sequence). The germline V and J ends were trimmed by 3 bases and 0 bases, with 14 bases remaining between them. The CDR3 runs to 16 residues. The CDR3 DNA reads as TGTGCCAGCAGCTCTACCGGGAGATCTAGCACAGATACGCAGTATTTT. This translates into CASSSTGRSSTDTQYF.

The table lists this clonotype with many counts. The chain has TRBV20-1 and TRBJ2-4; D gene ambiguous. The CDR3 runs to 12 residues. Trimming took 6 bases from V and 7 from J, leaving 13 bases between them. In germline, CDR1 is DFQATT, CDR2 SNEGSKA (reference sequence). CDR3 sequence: CSATKDLNIQYF. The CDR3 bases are TGCAGTGCAACTAAAGACTTGAACATTCAGTACTTC.

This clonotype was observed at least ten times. The CDR3 nucleotides read TGTGCCAGCAGTTTGTCCCCGCACAGAACTAACTATGGCTACACCTTC. As protein: CASSLSPHRTNYGYTF. The chain recombines TRBV28 with TRBJ1-2; unclear D gene. The CDR3 has 16 amino acids. Germline V lookup: CDR1 MDHEN, CDR2 SYDVKM. Trimming cost V 3 bases and J 0 bases, with 14 bases left between them.

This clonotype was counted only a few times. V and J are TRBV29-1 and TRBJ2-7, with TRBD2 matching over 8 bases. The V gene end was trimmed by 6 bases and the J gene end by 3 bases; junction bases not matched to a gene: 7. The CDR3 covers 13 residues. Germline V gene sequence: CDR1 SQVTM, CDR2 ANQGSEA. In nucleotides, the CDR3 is TGCAGCGTCCGGGGGGGACTAAGCTACGAGCAGTACTTC. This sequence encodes CSVRGGLSYEQYF.

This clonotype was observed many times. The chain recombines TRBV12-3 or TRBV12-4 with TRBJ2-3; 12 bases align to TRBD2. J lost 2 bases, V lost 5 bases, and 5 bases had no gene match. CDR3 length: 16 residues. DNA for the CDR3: TGTGCCAGCAGTCGACTAGCGGGAGTTTCCACAGATACGCAGTATTTT. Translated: CASSRLAGVSTDTQYF.

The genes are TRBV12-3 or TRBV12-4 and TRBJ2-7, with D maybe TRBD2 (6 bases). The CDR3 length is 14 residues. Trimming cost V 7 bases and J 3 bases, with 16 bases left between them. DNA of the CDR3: TGTGCCAGCACCCATGGGGGGTACCTCTACGAGCAGTACTTC. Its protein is CASTHGGYLYEQYF.

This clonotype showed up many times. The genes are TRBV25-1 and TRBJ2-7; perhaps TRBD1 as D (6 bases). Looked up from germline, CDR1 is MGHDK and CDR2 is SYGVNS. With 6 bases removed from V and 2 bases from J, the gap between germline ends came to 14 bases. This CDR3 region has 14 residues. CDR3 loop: CASRDRISTYEQYF. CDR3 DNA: TGTGCCAGCAGAGACAGGATTTCCACCTACGAGCAGTACTTC.

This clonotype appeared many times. Written as DNA, the CDR3 is TGTGCCAGCAGCGACCGGACCGCCGGCGCGCGCACCTTC. Translating gives CASSDRTAGARTF. This chain connects TRBV7-2 to TRBJ1-2; no clear D gene. There are 13 residues in the CDR3. Per germline, CDR1 SGHTA and CDR2 FQGNSA. V lost 5 bases to trimming and J lost 13 bases, with 20 bases between them.

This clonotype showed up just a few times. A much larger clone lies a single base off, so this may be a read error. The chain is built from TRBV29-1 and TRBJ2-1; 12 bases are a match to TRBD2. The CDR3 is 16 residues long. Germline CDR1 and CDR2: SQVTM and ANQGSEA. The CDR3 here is CCVTSGRSGSYNEQFF. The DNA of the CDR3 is TGCTGCGTCACTAGCGGGAGGTCGGGGTCCTACAATGAGCAGTTCTTC.

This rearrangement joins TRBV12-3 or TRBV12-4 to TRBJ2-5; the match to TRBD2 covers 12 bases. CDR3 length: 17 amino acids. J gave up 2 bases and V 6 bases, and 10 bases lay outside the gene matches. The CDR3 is CASSYLLAGGGQETQYF. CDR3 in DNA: TGTGCCAGCAGCTATTTACTAGCGGGGGGTGGACAAGAGACCCAGTACTTC.

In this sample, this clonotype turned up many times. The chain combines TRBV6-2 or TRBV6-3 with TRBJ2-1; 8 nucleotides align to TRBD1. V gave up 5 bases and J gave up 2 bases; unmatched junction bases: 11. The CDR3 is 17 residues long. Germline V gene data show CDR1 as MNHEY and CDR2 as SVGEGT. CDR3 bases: TGTGCCAGCAGTACCCGGACAGGGCTTAGCCCCTACAATGAGCAGTTCTTC. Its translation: CASSTRTGLSPYNEQFF.

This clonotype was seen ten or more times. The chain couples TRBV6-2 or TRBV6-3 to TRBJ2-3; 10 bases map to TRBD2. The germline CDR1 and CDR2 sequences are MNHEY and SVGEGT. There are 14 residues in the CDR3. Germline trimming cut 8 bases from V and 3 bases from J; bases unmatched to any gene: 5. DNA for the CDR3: TGTGCCAGCCGGACTAGCGGTGGGACAGATACGCAGTATTTT. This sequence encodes CASRTSGGTDTQYF.

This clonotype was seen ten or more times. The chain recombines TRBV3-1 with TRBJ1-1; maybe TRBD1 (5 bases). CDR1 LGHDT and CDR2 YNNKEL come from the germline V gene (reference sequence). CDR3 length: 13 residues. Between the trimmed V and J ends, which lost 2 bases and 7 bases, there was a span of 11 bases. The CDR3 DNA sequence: TGTGCCAGCAGCCAATCGTTTACAGGTGAAGCTTTCTTT. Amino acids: CASSQSFTGEAFF.

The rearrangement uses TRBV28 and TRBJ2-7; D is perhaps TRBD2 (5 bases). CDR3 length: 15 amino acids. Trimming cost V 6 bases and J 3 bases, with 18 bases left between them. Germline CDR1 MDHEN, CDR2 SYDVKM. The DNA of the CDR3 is TGTGCCAGCAGCCCCTCGGGGATAGGAATCTACGAGCAGTACTTC. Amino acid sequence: CASSPSGIGIYEQYF.

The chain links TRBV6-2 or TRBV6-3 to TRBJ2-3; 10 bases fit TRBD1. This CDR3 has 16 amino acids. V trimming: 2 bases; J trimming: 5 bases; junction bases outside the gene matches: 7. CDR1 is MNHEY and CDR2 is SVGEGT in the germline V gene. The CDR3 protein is CASSYHRDRGKDTQYF. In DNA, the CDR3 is TGTGCCAGCAGTTACCACCGGGACAGGGGAAAAGATACGCAGTATTTT.

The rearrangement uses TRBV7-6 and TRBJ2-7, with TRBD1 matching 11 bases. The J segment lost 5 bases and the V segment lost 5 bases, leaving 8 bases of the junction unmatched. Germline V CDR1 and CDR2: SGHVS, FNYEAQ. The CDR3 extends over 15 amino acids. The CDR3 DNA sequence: TGTGCCAGCAGCGCCGGACAGGGGGCGGGTAACGAGCAGTACGTC. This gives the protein CASSAGQGAGNEQYV.

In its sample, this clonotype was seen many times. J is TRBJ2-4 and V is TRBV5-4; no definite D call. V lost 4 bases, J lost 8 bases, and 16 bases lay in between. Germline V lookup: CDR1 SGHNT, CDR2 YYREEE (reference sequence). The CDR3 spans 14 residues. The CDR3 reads CASSGPHGPDIQYF. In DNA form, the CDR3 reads TGTGCCAGCAGCGGACCCCATGGTCCGGACATTCAGTACTTC.

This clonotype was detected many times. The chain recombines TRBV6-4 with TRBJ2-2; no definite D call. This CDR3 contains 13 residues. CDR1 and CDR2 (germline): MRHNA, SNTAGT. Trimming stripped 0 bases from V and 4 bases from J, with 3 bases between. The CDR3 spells CASSDSPTGELFF. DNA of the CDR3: TGTGCCAGCAGTGACTCACCCACCGGGGAGCTGTTTTTT.

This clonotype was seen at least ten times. The CDR3 spells CALSDKKTRGMNTEAFF. Here the CDR3 DNA reads TGTGCACTATCAGATAAAAAGACGCGCGGAATGAACACTGAAGCTTTCTTT. The chain is built from TRBV7-9 and TRBJ1-1; D is undetermined. This CDR3 comprises 17 residues. From germline, CDR1 is SEHNR and CDR2 FQNEAQ (reference sequence).

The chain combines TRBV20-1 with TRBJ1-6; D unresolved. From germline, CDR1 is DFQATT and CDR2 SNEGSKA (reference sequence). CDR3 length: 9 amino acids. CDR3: CRKRAPLHF. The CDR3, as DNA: TGCAGGAAGAGGGCACCCCTCCACTTT.

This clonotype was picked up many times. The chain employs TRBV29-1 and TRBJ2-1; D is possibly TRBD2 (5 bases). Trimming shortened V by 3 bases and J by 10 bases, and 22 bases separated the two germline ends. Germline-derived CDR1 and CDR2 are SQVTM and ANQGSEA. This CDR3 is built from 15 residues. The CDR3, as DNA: TGCAGCGTTGACATCCGGCGCAAAGAGGGCGCGGAGCAGTTCTTC. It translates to CSVDIRRKEGAEQFF.

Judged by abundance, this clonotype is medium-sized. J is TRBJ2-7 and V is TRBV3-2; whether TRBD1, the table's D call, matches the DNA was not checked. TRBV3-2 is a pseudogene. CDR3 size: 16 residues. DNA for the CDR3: TGTGCCAGCAGCCAGGCCGGGGGGGGCGCCCCCTACGAGCAGTACTTC. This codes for CASSQAGGGAPYEQYF.

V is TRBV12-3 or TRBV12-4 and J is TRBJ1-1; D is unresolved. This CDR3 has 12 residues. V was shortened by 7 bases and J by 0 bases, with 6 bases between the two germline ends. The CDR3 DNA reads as TGTGCCAGCACCCTTATGAACACTGAAGCTTTCTTT. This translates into CASTLMNTEAFF.

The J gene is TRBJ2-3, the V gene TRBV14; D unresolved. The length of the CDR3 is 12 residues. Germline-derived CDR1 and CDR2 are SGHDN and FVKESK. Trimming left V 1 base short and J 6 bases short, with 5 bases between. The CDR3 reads CASSQVTDTQYF. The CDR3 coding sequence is TGTGCCAGCAGCCAAGTGACGGATACGCAGTATTTT.

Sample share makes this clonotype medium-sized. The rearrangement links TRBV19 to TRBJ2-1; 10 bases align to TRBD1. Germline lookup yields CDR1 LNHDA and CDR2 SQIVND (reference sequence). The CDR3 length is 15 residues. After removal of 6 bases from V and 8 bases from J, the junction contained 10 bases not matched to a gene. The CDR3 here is CASSEPGQGLYEQFF. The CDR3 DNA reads TGTGCCAGTAGCGAACCGGGACAGGGGTTATATGAGCAGTTCTTC.